These 8 T cell receptor beta chains were all obtained from the same sample, sequenced in a study of OX40 agonist ivuxolimab in advanced cancers. The protocol used for the library was the immunoSEQ multiplex PCR assay. Here the immuneACCESS table is served through TCRdb, limited to in-frame sequences with V and J called. Missing clones are a known gap in these copies; in checked studies unresolved V genes cover under half, and the rest lacks a known reason. The sample table lists tens of thousands of clones, 80% to 90% of them with a count of one. Jointly, the top ten make up 11% of the sample. The specimen comprised CD4+ or CD8+ T cells sorted from blood, sampled in a trial of the OX40 agonist ivuxolimab. Every receptor here comes from an adult with an advanced solid tumor such as melanoma, head and neck, liver or kidney cancer.

The V call is TRBV29-1, the J call TRBJ2-5; maybe TRBD2 (6 bases). The CDR3 is made up of 13 amino acids. CDR1 is SQVTM and CDR2 is ANQGSEA in the germline V gene. The ends were cut back, 4 bases at V and 0 bases at J, with 9 bases in the middle. The CDR3 is CSVGGGDQETQYF. The CDR3 DNA reads TGCAGCGTTGGTGGAGGGGACCAAGAGACCCAGTACTTC.

This clone was counted a few times. The chain links TRBV2 to TRBJ2-1, with D tentatively TRBD2 (6 bases). V was shortened by 4 bases and J by 6 bases, with 16 bases between the two germline ends. The germline V gene encodes CDR1 SNHLY and CDR2 FYNNEI. The CDR3 length is 15 residues. CDR3 bases: TGTGCCAGCAGTGGACTCCATGGGGGAGGCAATGAGCAGTTCTTC. Translating it yields CASSGLHGGGNEQFF.

V usage is TRBV6-1 and J usage is TRBJ2-3, with 8 nucleotides matching TRBD2. The germline gives CDR1 MNHNS, CDR2 SASEGT. V was clipped by 10 bases and J by 0 bases; unmatched bases: 9. This CDR3 spans 15 amino acids. The CDR3 region is CAITLAGKSTDTQYF. For the CDR3, the DNA is TGTGCCATCACATTAGCGGGGAAGAGCACAGATACGCAGTATTTT.

The genes are TRBV2 and TRBJ2-1; unclear D gene. Trimming removed 6 bases at V and 6 bases at J, with 9 bases between. Germline CDR1 reads SNHLY; CDR2 reads FYNNEI. The CDR3 is made up of 12 amino acids. As DNA, the CDR3 is TGTGCCAGCAGGCGTATTGGCAATGAGCAGTTCTTC. This encodes CASRRIGNEQFF. The whole variable domain, filled in from reference TRBV2 and TRBJ2-1, reads EPEVTQTPSHQVTQMGQEVILRCVPISNHLYFYWYRQILGQKVEFLVSFYNNEISEKSEIFDDQFSVERPDGSNFTLKIRSTKLEDSAMYFCASRRIGNEQFFGPGTRLTVL.

CDR3 coding DNA: TGCGCCAGCAGCCGGGACAGGGCAAACAATGAGCAGTTCTTC. This encodes CASSRDRANNEQFF. The rearrangement links TRBV4-3 to TRBJ2-1; TRBD1 agrees at 9 bases. This CDR3 spans 14 amino acids. Germline values: CDR1 LGHNA, CDR2 YSLEER. V lost 4 bases, J lost 5 bases, and 3 bases stayed unmatched.

This clone was picked up one time. V is TRBV10-2 and J is TRBJ2-7; D tentatively fits TRBD1 or TRBD2 (6 bases each). Per germline, CDR1 WSHSY and CDR2 SAAADI. The CDR3 is made up of 13 amino acids. Trimming removed 8 bases at V and 0 bases at J, with 11 bases between. The CDR3 DNA reads TGCGCCAGCCGCAGGGGAGGCTCCTACGAGCAGTACTTC. This codes for CASRRGGSYEQYF.

The chain has TRBV13 and TRBJ2-7; 8 positions match TRBD2. Germline loops: CDR1 PRHDT, CDR2 FYEKMQ (reference sequence). The CDR3 totals 14 residues. With V trimmed by 5 bases and J by 6 bases, 9 bases remained unmatched. The CDR3 DNA reads TGTGCCAGCAGCCTAACCGGGACTAGGTTCGAGCAGTACTTC. It codes for CASSLTGTRFEQYF.

This clone came up once. The chain employs TRBV6-5 and TRBJ2-5; 7 positions agree with TRBD1. From germline, CDR1 is MNHEY and CDR2 SVGAGI. The CDR3 has 13 amino acids. Unmatched junction bases numbered 6, after V lost 5 bases and J lost 6 bases. The CDR3 here is CASSSPGGQTQYF. CDR3 DNA sequence: TGTGCCAGCAGTAGTCCAGGGGGTCAGACCCAGTACTTC.